A single sample gave rise to the 11 T cell receptor beta chains below, sequenced in a study of tumor-infiltrating lymphocytes in primary liver carcinoma. Unsorted whole blood served as the source of blood RNA, and germline DNA was extracted as well. A primer in the constant region served to generate TCR beta cDNA from 450 to 600 ng of total RNA. Construction of TCR beta libraries relied on three successive nested multiplex PCR rounds employing slightly modified ARM-PCR. Forward primers for TRBV1-TRBV30 and a C-beta reverse primer served the first two PCR rounds, at around 9 cycles each. TCRdb re-called the multiplex PCR reads with MiXCR, one entry per CDR3 protein. The sample includes about 330,000 distinct CDR3 sequences, almost 65% seen only once; the top ten take about 6.5%. The sequencing input was peripheral blood. These receptors all come from a man aged 35 to 55 with primary liver carcinoma and hepatitis B virus infection.

Points on this clonotype: A junction end diverges from the germline sequence, so it may reflect a read error. V is TRBV30 and J is TRBJ2-7; possible D gene TRBD2, 6 bases. Germline-derived CDR1 and CDR2 are GTSNPN and SVGIG (reference sequence). The CDR3 consists of 14 residues. Here the CDR3 DNA reads TGTACCTGGAGTTTTGGGGGGAATCCCTACGAGCAGTACTTC. This translates into CTWSFGGNPYEQYF.

With respect to this clonotype: Just one base apart from a much larger clone, this may be a read error. This chain uses TRBV6-6 with TRBJ1-5; D may be TRBD1 (6 bases). The CDR3 extends over 12 amino acids. CDR1 is MNHNY, CDR2 SVGAGI, per germline (reference sequence). The CDR3 spells CASGQGNQHQHF. CDR3 DNA sequence: TGTGCCAGCGGGCAGGGGAATCAGCACCAGCATTTT.

To note about this clonotype: One base away lies a much larger clone, so this may be a sequencing read error. The rearrangement links TRBV6-5 to TRBJ2-1; TRBD2 might be the D (6 bases). Between the trimmed V and J ends, which lost 8 bases and 9 bases, there was a span of 20 bases. CDR3 size: 14 residues. The V gene's germline CDR1 is MNHEY and CDR2 SVGAGI. The CDR3 here is CASSVLVGSGEQFF. CDR3 in DNA: TGTGCCAGCTCAGTTCTTGTCGGGAGCGGTGAGCAGTTCTTC.

The rearrangement joins TRBV6-2 or TRBV6-3 to TRBJ2-2; 14 bases line up with TRBD2. The V gene's germline CDR1 is MNHEY and CDR2 SVGEGT. CDR3 size: 17 residues. After removal of 6 bases from V and 3 bases from J, the junction contained 6 bases not matched to a gene. The CDR3 DNA reads TGTGCCAGCAGGTTGACTAGCGGGAGGGCGGACACCGGGGAGCTGTTTTTT. It codes for CASRLTSGRADTGELFF.

There are many counts of this clonotype. The chain links TRBV6-1 to TRBJ2-6; D is unresolved. The germline gives CDR1 MNHNS, CDR2 SASEGT. Trimming shortened V by 5 bases and J by 4 bases, and 12 bases separated the two germline ends. CDR3 length equals 15 residues. As DNA, the CDR3 is TGTGCCAGCAGTCACTCCCTTGCCGGGGCCAACGTCCTGACTTTC. Residues: CASSHSLAGANVLTF.

This clonotype was recorded many times. The chain joins TRBV4-3 to TRBJ2-7, with TRBD1 matching 11 bases. Germline V gene sequence: CDR1 LGHNA, CDR2 YSLEER. After removal of 0 bases from V and 3 bases from J, the junction contained 4 bases not matched to a gene. The CDR3 has 16 amino acids. This chain's CDR3 is CASSQDRTGGRYEQYF. For the CDR3, the DNA is TGCGCCAGCAGCCAAGATAGGACAGGGGGCCGCTACGAGCAGTACTTC.

This clonotype occurred a few times. The chain couples TRBV28 to TRBJ2-7; D remains ambiguous. Trimming left V 5 bases short and J 2 bases short, with 10 bases between. Germline V gene sequence: CDR1 MDHEN, CDR2 SYDVKM. The CDR3 contains 13 residues. The DNA for the CDR3 is TGTGCCAGCAGTCCTCGACTCACCTACGAGCAGTACTTC. This sequence encodes CASSPRLTYEQYF.

In the case of this clonotype: The junction shows a germline mismatch at one end, possibly a read error. The chain combines TRBV11-2 with TRBJ2-7; D perhaps matches TRBD1 (6 bases). The CDR3 length is 16 residues. In germline, CDR1 is SGHAT, CDR2 FQNNGV. The CDR3 protein is CASSLLVGGWSYEQYF. CDR3 in DNA: TGTGCCAGCAGCTTACTTGTAGGGGGTTGGTCCTACGAACAGTACTTC.

In regard to this clonotype: Since no conserved phenylalanine or tryptophan closes the CDR3, a read error is the likely cause. The chain joins TRBV12-3 or TRBV12-4 to TRBJ2-1; 8 nucleotides line up with TRBD2. There are 17 residues in the CDR3. V shed 5 bases and J 4 bases; nucleotides not matched to a gene: 13. The CDR3 protein is CASSLGQRERNYNEQFI. Written as DNA, the CDR3 is TGTGCCAGCAGTCTTGGGCAGCGGGAGAGGAATTACAATGAGCAGTTCATC.

This clonotype showed up just once. This may come from a read error, since a much larger clone is one base off. V usage is TRBV6-6 and J usage is TRBJ1-5; a weak D match, TRBD1 (5 bases). Germline values: CDR1 MNHNY, CDR2 SVGAGI (reference sequence). The CDR3 runs 12 residues. The CDR3 protein is CPSSDSYQPQHF. DNA of the CDR3: TGTCCCAGCAGCGACAGTTATCAGCCCCAGCATTTT.

In the case of this clonotype: The junction differs from germline at one of its ends, possibly a read error. The chain carries TRBV28 and TRBJ2-5; no firm D call. The CDR3 sequence is 15 residues long. Germline V CDR1 and CDR2: MDHEN, SYDVKM. The CDR3 DNA is TGTACCAGCAGTTCCCCCTCTGGCTGGGGAGAGACCCAGTACTTC. Translated: CTSSSPSGWGETQYF.